Only a few counts were recorded for the clone carrying this TCR beta chain. Antigen unknown. The data stem from a study of T cells in Graves' hyperthyroidism and ophthalmopathy. Study-wide points: Most thyroid clonotypes that were expanded above 0.001 also turned up in blood.

The PBMCs were sourced from fresh peripheral blood (around 9.9 ml). J lost 2 bases, V lost 0 bases, and 5 bases had no gene match. CDR1 and CDR2 from the germline V gene are SGDLS and YYNGEE. The CDR3 runs to 16 residues. RNA transcripts yielded amplified TCR beta CDR3 regions. An initial round of RT-PCR targeting the TCR CDR3 relied on the HTBI primer set. MiXCR was run by TCRdb on the multiplex PCR reads, yielding one entry per CDR3 protein. The profile shows approximately 410,000 distinct CDR3 sequences, roughly an eighth of them singletons. Sequenced: blood. The receptor comes from a woman aged 18-30 years with Graves' hyperthyroidism. The chain recombines TRBV9 with TRBJ2-7; 10 bases align to TRBD2. DNA of the CDR3: TGTGCCAGCAGCGTAGGGGCTAGCGGGAGTACCTACGAGCAGTACTTC. Its translation: CASSVGASGSTYEQYF.